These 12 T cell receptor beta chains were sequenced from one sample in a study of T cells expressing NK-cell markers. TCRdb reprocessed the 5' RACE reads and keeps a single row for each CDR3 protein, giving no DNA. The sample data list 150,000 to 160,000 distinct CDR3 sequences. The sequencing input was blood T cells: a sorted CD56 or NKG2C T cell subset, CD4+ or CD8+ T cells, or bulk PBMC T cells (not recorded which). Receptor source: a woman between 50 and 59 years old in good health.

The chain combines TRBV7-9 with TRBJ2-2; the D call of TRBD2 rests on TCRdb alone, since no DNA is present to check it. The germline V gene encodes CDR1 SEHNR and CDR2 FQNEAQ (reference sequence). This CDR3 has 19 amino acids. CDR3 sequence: CASSSSGTSGRAWTGELFF.

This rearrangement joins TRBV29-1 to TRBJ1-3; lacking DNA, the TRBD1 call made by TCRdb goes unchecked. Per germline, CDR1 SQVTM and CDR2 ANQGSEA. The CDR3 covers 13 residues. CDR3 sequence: CSVEGPPGNTIYF. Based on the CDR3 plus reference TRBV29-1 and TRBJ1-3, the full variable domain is SAVISQKPSRDICQRGTSLTIQCQVDSQVTMMFWYRQQPGQSLTLIATANQGSEATYESGFVIDKFPISRPNLTFSTLTVSNMSPEDSSIYLCSVEGPPGNTIYFGEGSWLTVV.

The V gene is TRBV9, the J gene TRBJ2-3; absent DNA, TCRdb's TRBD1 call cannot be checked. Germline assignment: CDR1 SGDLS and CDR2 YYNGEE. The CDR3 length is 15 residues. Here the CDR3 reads CASSLGELTGGTQYF.

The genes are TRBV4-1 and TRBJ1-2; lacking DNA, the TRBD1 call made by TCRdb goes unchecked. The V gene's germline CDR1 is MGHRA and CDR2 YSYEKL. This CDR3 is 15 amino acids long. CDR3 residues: CASSQESGEHYGYTF.

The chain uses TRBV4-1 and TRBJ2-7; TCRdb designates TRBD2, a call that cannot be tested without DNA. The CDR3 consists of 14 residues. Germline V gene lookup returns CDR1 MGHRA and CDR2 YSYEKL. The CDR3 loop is CASSPIAGDDEQYF.

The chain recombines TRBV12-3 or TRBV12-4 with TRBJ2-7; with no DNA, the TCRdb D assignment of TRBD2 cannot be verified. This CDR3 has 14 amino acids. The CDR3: CASSSGLAIYEQYF.

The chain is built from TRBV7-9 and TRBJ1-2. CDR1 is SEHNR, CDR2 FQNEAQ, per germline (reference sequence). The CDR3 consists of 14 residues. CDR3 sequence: CASSFSGGEYGYTF.

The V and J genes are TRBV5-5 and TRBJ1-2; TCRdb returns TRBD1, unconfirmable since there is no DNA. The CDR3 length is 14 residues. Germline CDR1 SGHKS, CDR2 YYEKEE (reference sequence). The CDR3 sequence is CASSSKGQHYGYTF.

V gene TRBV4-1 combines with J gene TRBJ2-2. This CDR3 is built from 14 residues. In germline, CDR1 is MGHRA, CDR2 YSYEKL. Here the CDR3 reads CASSPPELTGELFF.

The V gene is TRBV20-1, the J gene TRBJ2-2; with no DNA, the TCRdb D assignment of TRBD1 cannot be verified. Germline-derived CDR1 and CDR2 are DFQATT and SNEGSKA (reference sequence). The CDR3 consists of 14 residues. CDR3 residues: CSARDQTGTGELFF.

The CDR3 loop is CASSQEIPGTGKNIQYF. The J gene is TRBJ2-4, the V gene TRBV4-1; TCRdb indicates TRBD1, and absent DNA this call remains unverified. This CDR3 has 17 residues. Germline CDR1 MGHRA, CDR2 YSYEKL.

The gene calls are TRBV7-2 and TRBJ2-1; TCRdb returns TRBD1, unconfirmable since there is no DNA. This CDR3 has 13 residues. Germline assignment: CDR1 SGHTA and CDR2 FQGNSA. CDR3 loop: CASSLGRTNEQFF. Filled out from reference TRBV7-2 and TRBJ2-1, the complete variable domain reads GAGVSQSPSNKVTEKGKDVELRCDPISGHTALYWYRQSLGQGLEFLIYFQGNSAPDKSGLPSDRFSAERTGGSVSTLTIQRTQQEDSAVYLCASSLGRTNEQFFGPGTRLTVL.